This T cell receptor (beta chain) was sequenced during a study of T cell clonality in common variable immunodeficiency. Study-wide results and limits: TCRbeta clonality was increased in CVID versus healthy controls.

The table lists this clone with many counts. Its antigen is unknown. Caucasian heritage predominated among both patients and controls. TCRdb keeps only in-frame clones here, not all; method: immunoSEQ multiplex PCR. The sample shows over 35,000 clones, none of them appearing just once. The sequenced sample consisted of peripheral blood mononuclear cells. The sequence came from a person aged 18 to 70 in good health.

CDR3 bases read: TGTGCCAGTAGTATGGACTACCCAGAACCC. This sequence encodes CASSMDYPEP. The whole CDR3 protein is CASSMDYPEPLHF. The chain recombines TRBV19 with TRBJ1-6; D is ambiguous. The read terminates 3 residues before the CDR3 end, so the remaining end is supplied by the germline J gene. Germline V lookup: CDR1 LNHDA, CDR2 SQIVND (reference sequence). The CDR3 runs 13 residues. V was cut by 3 bases and J by 12 bases, with 12 bases left in between.